Listed here are 16 T cell receptor beta chains from one sample, sequenced in a study of control samples from healthy donors and cancer patients. Profiling relied on immunoSEQ multiplex PCR, and the TCRdb table lists in-frame clones only, not all of them. The table records roughly 84,000 clones, 91% of them present only once. The sample consisted of blood. These receptors were collected from a man aged 45-60 years in good health.

Concerning this clone itself: This sample also contains other DNA sequences that code for the same CDR3. The CDR3 here is CASSLGQLYGYTF. The CDR3 DNA sequence: TGCGCCAGCAGCTTGGGACAATTATATGGCTACACCTTC. The chain uses TRBV5-1 and TRBJ1-2; D is unresolved. Germline CDR1 SGHRS, CDR2 YFSETQ. CDR3 length equals 13 residues. V lost 0 bases and J 5 bases, leaving 8 bases between the germline ends.

The chain is built from TRBV15 and TRBJ2-7; D ambiguous. Trimming took off 0 bases at V and 3 bases at J, with 6 bases between the two ends. The CDR3 is made up of 13 amino acids. Germline CDR1 and CDR2: LNHNV and YYDKDF (reference sequence). CDR3: CATSRETFYEQYF. Here the CDR3 DNA reads TGTGCCACCAGCAGAGAGACATTCTACGAGCAGTACTTC. Filled out from reference TRBV15 and TRBJ2-7, the complete variable domain reads DAMVIQNPRYQVTQFGKPVTLSCSQTLNHNVMYWYQQKSSQAPKLLFHYYDKDFNNEADTPDNFQSRRPNTSFCFLDIRSPGLGDTAMYLCATSRETFYEQYFGPGTRLTVT.

This clone was detected only a few times. The CDR3 region has the DNA TGTGCCAGCAGTCTGACAGGGAACGGAAATCAGCCCCAGCATTTT. Translated, it gives CASSLTGNGNQPQHF. This chain uses TRBV6-6 with TRBJ1-5, with TRBD1 matching 7 bases. V lost 5 bases and J lost 4; bases outside the gene matches: 8. The CDR3 runs to 15 residues. Germline lookup yields CDR1 MNHNY and CDR2 SVGAGI (reference sequence).

This clone was observed once. The chain couples TRBV2 to TRBJ1-5; D remains ambiguous. Between the trimmed V and J ends, which lost 7 bases and 10 bases, there was a span of 17 bases. Germline-derived CDR1 and CDR2 are SNHLY and FYNNEI. This CDR3 is 13 amino acids long. CDR3: CASNTAAAGPQHF. CDR3 in DNA: TGTGCCAGCAATACAGCCGCGGCGGGACCCCAGCATTTT.

The chain recombines TRBV23-1 with TRBJ2-5, with a possible D match to TRBD1 (6 bases). TRBV23-1 is designated an ORF whose function remains uncertain. This CDR3 has 19 residues. Trimming took 3 bases from V and 2 from J, leaving 25 bases between them. The DNA for the CDR3 is TGCGCCAGCAGTCATAATGAGTGGGGGCAGGGTGTAAGACAAGAGACCCAGTACTTC. Translated, it gives CASSHNEWGQGVRQETQYF.

This chain joins TRBV30 and TRBJ1-6; unclear D gene. The CDR3 contains 15 residues. V lost 2 bases and J lost 2, with 10 bases in between. The germline CDR1 and CDR2 sequences are GTSNPN and SVGIG (reference sequence). CDR3 in DNA: TGTGCCTGGAGTCCCACATCCACCTATAATTCACCCCTCCACTTT. Translation gives CAWSPTSTYNSPLHF.

The V gene is TRBV7-2, the J gene TRBJ1-1; unclear D gene. This CDR3 contains 15 residues. Germline V gene data show CDR1 as SGHTA and CDR2 as FQGNSA. Trimming removed 1 base at V and 2 bases at J, with 11 bases between. CDR3: CASSLEPLGNTEAFF. Written as DNA, the CDR3 is TGTGCCAGCAGCTTAGAGCCATTGGGCAACACTGAAGCTTTCTTT. Drawing the rest from reference TRBV7-2 and TRBJ1-1, the complete variable domain is GAGVSQSPSNKVTEKGKDVELRCDPISGHTALYWYRQSLGQGLEFLIYFQGNSAPDKSGLPSDRFSAERTGGSVSTLTIQRTQQEDSAVYLCASSLEPLGNTEAFFGQGTRLTVV.

A note on this clone: A junction boundary mismatches the germline segment, possibly from a read error. The CDR3 here is CASRLGRTSGLFQETQYF. The CDR3 DNA follows: TGCGCCAGCAGGTTGGGGAGGACTAGCGGGTTATTCCAAGAGACCCAGTACTTC. This chain uses TRBV5-1 with TRBJ2-5; 11 bases are a match to TRBD2. Germline CDR1 and CDR2: SGHRS and YFSETQ. CDR3 length: 18 residues.

The V and J genes are TRBV6-5 and TRBJ2-3, with 10 nucleotides matching TRBD1. The CDR3 runs 14 residues. Germline V lookup: CDR1 MNHEY, CDR2 SVGAGI. The trim removed 4 bases at V and 6 bases at J, leaving 4 bases unmatched. In nucleotides, the CDR3 is TGTGCCAGCAGTTGGGACAGGGGCTGGGATACGCAGTATTTT. This encodes CASSWDRGWDTQYF.

Turning to this clone: One junction end does not reproduce the germline sequence, and a read error may be involved. The CDR3 protein is CASSLRRSGDEQYF. The CDR3 region has the DNA TGCGCCAGCAGCCTAAGAAGGTCAGGGGACGAGCAGTATTTC. The gene calls are TRBV4-1 and TRBJ2-7; D perhaps matches TRBD1 (6 bases). The CDR3 contains 14 residues. Germline CDR1 reads MGHRA; CDR2 reads YSYEKL.

V is TRBV27 and J is TRBJ2-2; D might be TRBD1 (5 bases). Germline-derived CDR1 and CDR2 are MNHEY and SMNVEV (reference sequence). The CDR3 covers 14 residues. V lost 7 bases and J 5 bases, leaving 14 bases between the germline ends. CDR3 nucleotides: TGTGCCAGCACGCGTACTGGGGCTACCGGGGAGCTGTTTTTT. This encodes CASTRTGATGELFF.

CDR3 coding DNA: TGTGCCAGCAGTTACTCGAGGCCTTCCTCTGGAAACACCATATATTTT. Its translation is CASSYSRPSSGNTIYF. The genes are TRBV6-5 and TRBJ1-3; the D is unclear. The length of the CDR3 is 16 residues. V lost 0 bases and J 0 bases, leaving 9 bases between the germline ends. CDR1 and CDR2 (germline): MNHEY, SVGAGI.

The rearrangement links TRBV6-5 to TRBJ1-5; weak D call: TRBD1 (6 bases). This CDR3 has 14 residues. CDR1 is MNHEY, CDR2 SVGAGI, per germline. The germline V and J ends were trimmed by 0 bases and 6 bases, with 9 bases remaining between them. The DNA for the CDR3 is TGTGCCAGCAGTTACTCTAGAGGGGGTCAGCCCCAGCATTTT. This encodes CASSYSRGGQPQHF.

The rearrangement joins TRBV6-1 to TRBJ1-5; D might be TRBD1 (5 bases). Deletions cut 2 bases from V and 7 bases from J, with 12 bases between. Germline CDR1 MNHNS, CDR2 SASEGT. CDR3 length: 14 residues. CDR3 coding DNA: TGTGCCAGCAGTGAACATGGGGGAGGACAGCCCCAGCATTTT. Translating it yields CASSEHGGGQPQHF.

The rearrangement joins TRBV6-5 to TRBJ2-2, with 7 bases lining up with TRBD2. This CDR3 has 12 residues. V was clipped by 6 bases and J by 8 bases; unmatched bases: 3. Germline CDR1 reads MNHEY; CDR2 reads SVGAGI. The chain's CDR3 is CASRKAGGELFF. DNA for the CDR3: TGTGCCAGCAGAAAAGCGGGGGGGGAGCTGTTTTTT.

The CDR3 coding sequence is TGTGCCAGCAGCTTGCTCGACAGGGACTATGGCTACACCTTC. Its translation: CASSLLDRDYGYTF. V gene TRBV7-9 combines with J gene TRBJ1-2; the match to TRBD1 covers 7 bases. This CDR3 has 14 amino acids. Germline trimming cut 3 bases from V and 3 bases from J; bases unmatched to any gene: 4. The germline gives CDR1 SEHNR, CDR2 FQNEAQ (reference sequence).